These 7 T cell receptor beta chains originate from one sample sequenced in a study of T cell repertoires in cytomegalovirus infection. TCRdb used MiXCR to reprocess the reads, holding one entry per CDR3 protein. The sample carries approximately 170,000 distinct CDR3 sequences, about 15% recorded once. Source material: PBMCs. The origin of the receptors is a human donor in good health (CMV status not recorded). Some clones in this sample may be carry-over from other donors' samples.

Ten or more counts support this clonotype. DNA of the CDR3: TGTGCCAGCAGCTCCTGGACAGGACTTGATCAGCCCCAGCATTTT. Its translation is CASSSWTGLDQPQHF. The chain combines TRBV7-2 with TRBJ1-5; 7 bases line up with TRBD1. The ends lost 4 bases at V and 5 bases at J; junction bases unmatched: 8. The germline V gene encodes CDR1 SGHTA and CDR2 FQGNSA. There are 15 residues in the CDR3.

At least ten counts were recorded for this clonotype. The V and J genes are TRBV28 and TRBJ1-2; TRBD1 might be the D (5 bases). The CDR3 has 13 residues. Trimming pared 6 bases from V and 7 bases from J, leaving 15 bases between. Germline CDR1 and CDR2: MDHEN and SYDVKM. CDR3 in amino acids: CASSSPRVGGYTF. DNA for the CDR3: TGTGCCAGCAGCTCACCCAGGGTGGGTGGCTACACCTTC.

This clonotype was found many times. This sequence joins TRBV7-6 and TRBJ2-7, with TRBD1 matching over 10 bases. The CDR3 is 15 amino acids. In germline, CDR1 is SGHVS, CDR2 FNYEAQ. V trimming: 3 bases; J trimming: 5 bases; junction bases outside the gene matches: 7. The CDR3: CASSFRGDRGDEQYF. The CDR3 coding sequence is TGTGCCAGCAGCTTCAGAGGGGACAGGGGAGACGAGCAGTACTTC.

This clonotype showed up just once. The CDR3 DNA follows: TGTGCCAGCAGCTTGGGGGACATTCAAGAGACCCAGTACTTC. Translating gives CASSLGDIQETQYF. V gene TRBV5-5 combines with J gene TRBJ2-5; perhaps TRBD1 as D (6 bases). There are 14 residues in the CDR3. Germline V gene data show CDR1 as SGHKS and CDR2 as YYEKEE (reference sequence). V was trimmed by 0 bases and J by 2 bases, leaving 8 bases between them.

A remark on this clonotype: With a much larger clone just one base away, this may be a read error. The gene calls are TRBV7-2 and TRBJ2-3; D is undetermined. The V end lost 7 bases, the J end lost 0 bases, and 11 bases lay between the germline ends. This CDR3 is built from 14 residues. Germline values: CDR1 SGHTA, CDR2 FQGNSA. In DNA form, the CDR3 reads TGTGCCAGCATCTGGCAGACTAGCACAGATACGCAGTATTTT. Translating gives CASIWQTSTDTQYF.

This clonotype was picked up many times. This chain joins TRBV10-2 and TRBJ2-5; no definite D call. V was trimmed by 8 bases and J by 4 bases, leaving 8 bases between them. The CDR3 is 11 amino acids. Germline lookup yields CDR1 WSHSY and CDR2 SAAADI. The CDR3 DNA reads TGCGCCAGCGCGACCGTAGAGACCCAGTACTTC. This codes for CASATVETQYF.

The gene calls are TRBV23-1 and TRBJ2-1, with 11 bases lining up with TRBD2. TRBV23-1 is noted as an ORF with a role that remains uncertain. This CDR3 has 18 residues. J gave up 0 bases and V 3 bases, and 7 bases lay outside the gene matches. The CDR3 is CASSQPLAGGASYNEQFF. CDR3 sequence (DNA): TGCGCCAGCAGTCAGCCCTTAGCGGGGGGGGCCTCCTACAATGAGCAGTTCTTC.